These 19 T cell receptor beta chains share one sample of origin, sequenced in a study of blood T cell repertoires in COVID-19. Profiling relied on immunoSEQ multiplex PCR, and the TCRdb table lists in-frame clones only, not all of them. The sample lists roughly 38,000 clones, 84% occurring once. Material for sequencing was peripheral blood. The receptor set was obtained from a man between 60 and 75 years old with COVID-19, enrolled during active disease.

The rearrangement joins TRBV9 to TRBJ1-1; 9 bases agree with TRBD1. Germline V CDR1 and CDR2: SGDLS, YYNGEE. This CDR3 is 14 amino acids long. V shed 4 bases and J 5 bases; nucleotides not matched to a gene: 6. The CDR3 bases are TGTGCCAGCAGCACCCGGGACAGGGTAACTGAAGCTTTCTTT. It yields the protein CASSTRDRVTEAFF. Complete variable domain (other parts from reference TRBV9 and TRBJ1-1): DSGVTQTPKHLITATGQRVTLRCSPRSGDLSVYWYQQSLDQGLQFLIQYYNGEERAKGNILERFSAQQFPDLHSELNLSSLELGDSALYFCASSTRDRVTEAFFGQGTRLTVV.

The chain is built from TRBV3-1 (or the pseudogene TRBV3-2) and TRBJ2-1, with 14 bases matching TRBD2. Germline V gene sequence: CDR1 LGHDT, CDR2 YNNKEL (reference sequence). This CDR3 has 15 amino acids. V gave up 4 bases and J gave up 15 bases; unmatched junction bases: 11. Written as DNA, the CDR3 is TGTGCCAGCAGCCGGGGGACTAGCGGGAGTCTTGAGGCGTTCTTC. Protein product: CASSRGTSGSLEAFF.

V gene TRBV5-5 combines with J gene TRBJ1-3; maybe TRBD1 (6 bases). The CDR3 sequence is 15 residues long. CDR1 and CDR2 (germline): SGHKS, YYEKEE (reference sequence). V lost 2 bases and J lost 2, with 11 bases in between. The CDR3 coding sequence is TGTGCCAGCAGCTTCTGGACAGAGCCTGGAAACACCATATATTTT. This sequence encodes CASSFWTEPGNTIYF.

V usage is TRBV6-5 and J usage is TRBJ1-4; no firm D call. There are 12 residues in the CDR3. CDR1 is MNHEY, CDR2 SVGAGI, per germline. Deletions cut 6 bases from V and 8 bases from J, with 10 bases between. This chain's CDR3 is CASRQPGEKLFF. As DNA, the CDR3 is TGTGCCAGCAGACAGCCGGGGGAAAAACTGTTTTTT.

This clone was observed a handful of times. The gene calls are TRBV7-3 and TRBJ2-1; D perhaps matches TRBD2 (5 bases). CDR1 is SGHTA, CDR2 FQGTGA, per germline. The CDR3 contains 15 residues. V lost 2 bases, J lost 2 bases, and 10 bases lay in between. CDR3 in DNA: TGTGCCAGCAGCTTAGAATTAGCGACCTACAATGAGCAGTTCTTC. It yields the protein CASSLELATYNEQFF.

This chain joins TRBV3-1 (or the pseudogene TRBV3-2) and TRBJ2-1; the D gene is possibly TRBD1 (6 bases). CDR1 and CDR2 (germline): LGHDT, YNNKEL (reference sequence). The V gene lost 0 bases and the J gene lost 4 bases, with 10 bases spanning the gap. This CDR3 region has 15 residues. This CDR3 is CASSQDEGVYNEQFF. For the CDR3, the DNA is TGTGCCAGCAGCCAAGACGAGGGGGTGTACAATGAGCAGTTCTTC.

V gene TRBV18 combines with J gene TRBJ1-1, with TRBD1 matching over 8 bases. Germline V gene data show CDR1 as KGHSH and CDR2 as LQKENI. V was pared by 5 bases and J by 11 bases, with 7 bases of the junction left unmatched. CDR3 length equals 12 residues. CDR3: CASSIDRGRAFF. The CDR3 DNA reads TGTGCCAGCTCAATCGACAGGGGTAGGGCTTTCTTT.

This clone was picked up one time. The chain uses TRBV6-4 and TRBJ1-1; 7 bases are a match to TRBD1. The germline CDR1 and CDR2 sequences are MRHNA and SNTAGT. Trimming at V came to 4 bases and at J to 1 base, leaving 3 bases not matched to a gene. The CDR3 spans 14 residues. CDR3 sequence (DNA): TGTGCCAGCAGTGTATCAGGGGGGAACACTGAAGCTTTCTTT. This encodes CASSVSGGNTEAFF.

This chain uses TRBV6-5 with TRBJ1-3; no clear D gene. Germline CDR1 reads MNHEY; CDR2 reads SVGAGI. CDR3 length: 15 residues. Trimming removed 6 bases at V and 5 bases at J, with 17 bases between. The chain's CDR3 is CASSYRGDQRNTIYF. The CDR3 DNA reads as TGTGCCAGCAGCTACCGCGGTGACCAAAGAAACACCATATATTTT.

V gene TRBV6-5 combines with J gene TRBJ1-1; 8 bases are shared with TRBD1. This CDR3 spans 13 amino acids. Germline V gives CDR1 MNHEY, CDR2 SVGAGI. The trim removed 0 bases at V and 11 bases at J, leaving 5 bases unmatched. CDR3 DNA: TGTGCCAGCAGTTACTCGACCAGGGGGCTGGCTTTCTTT. It codes for CASSYSTRGLAFF.

The DNA for the CDR3 is TGTGCCAGCAGCCCTGGGACTAGCGGGAGTCCTTACGAGCAGTACTTC. Translation gives CASSPGTSGSPYEQYF. The chain has TRBV7-6 and TRBJ2-7, with TRBD2 matching 14 bases. Germline V CDR1 and CDR2: SGHVS, FNYEAQ. V gave up 5 bases and J gave up 4 bases; unmatched junction bases: 7. The CDR3 has 16 amino acids.

This rearrangement joins TRBV5-4 to TRBJ1-3; possibly TRBD1 for D (5 bases). The CDR3 consists of 15 residues. Germline lookup yields CDR1 SGHNT and CDR2 YYREEE (reference sequence). Trimming removed 0 bases at V and 0 bases at J, with 7 bases between. The CDR3 loop is CASSLGTNSGNTIYF. The CDR3 coding sequence is TGTGCCAGCAGCTTGGGGACAAACTCTGGAAACACCATATATTTT.

V usage is TRBV18 and J usage is TRBJ2-3; 7 nucleotides align to TRBD2. The germline CDR1 and CDR2 sequences are KGHSH and LQKENI. Trimming at V came to 2 bases and at J to 5 bases, leaving 7 bases not matched to a gene. CDR3 length: 15 amino acids. CDR3 loop: CASSPFAGVQDTQYF. The DNA of the CDR3 is TGTGCCAGCTCACCATTCGCGGGGGTGCAAGATACGCAGTATTTT. The full variable domain, in which reference TRBV18 and TRBJ2-3 provide the parts outside the CDR3, is NAGVMQNPRHLVRRRGQEARLRCSPMKGHSHVYWYRQLPEEGLKFMVYLQKENIIDESGMPKERFSAEFPKEGPSILRIQQVVRGDSAAYFCASSPFAGVQDTQYFGPGTRLTVL.

V usage is TRBV4-2 and J usage is TRBJ1-2, with unresolved D. Germline CDR1 is LGHNA and CDR2 is YNFKEQ. Trimming removed 1 base at V and 3 bases at J, with 12 bases between. The CDR3 runs to 15 residues. CDR3 nucleotides: TGTGCCAGCAGCCAAGTTCAGGAGGAGGACTATGGCTACACCTTC. The encoded protein is CASSQVQEEDYGYTF.

The genes are TRBV3-1 (or the pseudogene TRBV3-2) and TRBJ2-4, with 15 bases identical to TRBD2. There are 19 residues in the CDR3. Germline V gene lookup returns CDR1 LGHDT and CDR2 YNNKEL (reference sequence). The trim removed 4 bases at V and 0 bases at J, leaving 7 bases unmatched. In DNA, the CDR3 is TGTGCCAGCAGCCCAGCCGGGACTAGCGGGAGGCGAGCCAAAAACATTCAGTACTTC. As protein: CASSPAGTSGRRAKNIQYF.

This sequence joins TRBV24-1 and TRBJ2-5, with D possibly matching TRBD1 (5 bases). From germline, CDR1 is KGHDR and CDR2 SFDVKD. V was clipped by 3 bases and J by 5 bases, with 15 bases between them. This CDR3 is 15 amino acids long. CDR3 loop: CATSDTNRLRETQYF. In DNA form, the CDR3 reads TGTGCCACCAGTGATACCAACAGGTTACGGGAGACCCAGTACTTC.

The chain couples TRBV3-1 (or the pseudogene TRBV3-2) to TRBJ1-1, with D possibly being TRBD1 (6 bases). The germline V gene encodes CDR1 LGHDT and CDR2 YNNKEL (reference sequence). The CDR3 has 14 residues. V lost 6 bases to trimming and J lost 3 bases, with 14 bases between them. The CDR3 DNA sequence: TGTGCCAGCAGTTCGGTACAGGGAGACACTGAAGCTTTCTTT. This gives the protein CASSSVQGDTEAFF.

CDR3 sequence reads: CASSVARSGGTQAGELFF. CDR3 nucleotides: TGTGCCAGCAGCGTAGCTAGGAGCGGGGGGACTCAGGCCGGGGAGCTGTTTTTT. This rearrangement joins TRBV9 to TRBJ2-2; 9 bases line up with TRBD2. The trim removed 0 bases at V and 6 bases at J, leaving 12 bases unmatched. Germline V gene data show CDR1 as SGDLS and CDR2 as YYNGEE. This CDR3 comprises 18 residues.

The rearrangement links TRBV6-2 or TRBV6-3 to TRBJ2-2, with D perhaps TRBD1 (5 bases). Trimming stripped 6 bases from V and 6 bases from J, with 11 bases between. The CDR3 is 13 residues long. CDR1 MNHEY and CDR2 SVGEGT come from the germline V gene. Here the CDR3 DNA reads TGTGCCAGCAGCCGGACAAGACCCGGGGAGCTGTTTTTT. It codes for CASSRTRPGELFF.